This T cell receptor (beta chain) is from a study of shared clonotypes between healthy human individuals. Every contributor of samples was a Caucasian grown-up residing in Nashville, Tennessee. As regards this clone: Its cognate antigen is unknown.

Study-level results: Sampling covered blood only; tissue repertoires likely differ.

The CDR3 is 12 amino acids. Between the trimmed V and J ends, which lost 5 bases and 1 base, there was a span of 5 bases. Germline CDR1 LNHNV, CDR2 YYDKDF (reference sequence). Libraries were prepared by immunoSEQ multiplex PCR; TCRdb keeps only in-frame clonotypes and omits some of them. This table holds a few million clones, 95% found once. This chain connects TRBV15 to TRBJ2-5; D remains ambiguous. The receptor was isolated from a man in his late teens or twenties in good health. The sample taken for sequencing was naive CD4+ T cells sorted from blood. Specified subset: CD45RA+ positively selected. The DNA of the CDR3 is TGTGCCACCAGCCCCCTCCAAGAGACCCAGTACTTC. It is translated as CATSPLQETQYF. Supplemented by reference TRBV15 and TRBJ2-5, the full variable domain reads DAMVIQNPRYQVTQFGKPVTLSCSQTLNHNVMYWYQQKSSQAPKLLFHYYDKDFNNEADTPDNFQSRRPNTSFCFLDIRSPGLGDTAMYLCATSPLQETQYFGPGTRLLVL.